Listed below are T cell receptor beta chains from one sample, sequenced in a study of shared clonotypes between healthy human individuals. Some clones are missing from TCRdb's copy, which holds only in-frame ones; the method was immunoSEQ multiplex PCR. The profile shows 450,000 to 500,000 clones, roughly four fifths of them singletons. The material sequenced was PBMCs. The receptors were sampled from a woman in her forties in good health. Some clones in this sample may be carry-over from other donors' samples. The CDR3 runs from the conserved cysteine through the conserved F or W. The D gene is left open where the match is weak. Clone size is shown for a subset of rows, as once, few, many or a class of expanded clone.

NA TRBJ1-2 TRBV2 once CASSPGQLHVYGYTF TGTGCCAGCAGTCCTGGACAGCTGCATGTCTATGGCTACACCTTC
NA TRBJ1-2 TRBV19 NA CASSPDREYGYTF TGTGCCAGTAGTCCGGACAGAGAGTATGGCTACACCTTC
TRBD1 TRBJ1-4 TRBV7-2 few CASSAEGQGGEKLFF TGTGCCAGCAGCGCGGAGGGACAGGGCGGTGAAAAACTGTTTTTT
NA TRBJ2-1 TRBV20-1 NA CSAYKRNEQFF TGCAGTGCCTATAAACGCAATGAGCAGTTCTTC
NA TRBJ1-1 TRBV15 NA CATSSRSNTEAFF TGTGCCACCAGCAGCCGGTCGAACACTGAAGCTTTCTTT
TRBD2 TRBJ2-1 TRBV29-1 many CSVERSGGLINEQFF TGCAGCGTTGAACGATCGGGGGGGCTGATCAATGAGCAGTTCTTC
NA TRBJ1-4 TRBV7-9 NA CASSLKGQPNEKLFF TGTGCCAGCAGCTTAAAGGGTCAGCCCAATGAAAAACTGTTTTTT
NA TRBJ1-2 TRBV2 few CASSPRVTSYGYTF TGTGCCAGCAGTCCCAGGGTTACGAGCTATGGCTACACCTTC
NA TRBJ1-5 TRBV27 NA CASSLVGGGQPQHF TGTGCCAGCAGTTTAGTGGGGGGCGGTCAGCCCCAGCATTTT
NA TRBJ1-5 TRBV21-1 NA CASSKGRGRGNQPQHF TGTGCCAGCAGCAAGGGGAGAGGGAGGGGCAATCAGCCCCAGCATTTT
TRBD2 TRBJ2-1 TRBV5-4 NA CASSSRTSGSGNEQFF TGTGCCAGCAGCTCCCGGACTAGCGGGAGTGGCAATGAGCAGTTCTTC
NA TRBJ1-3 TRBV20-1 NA CSATWGNTIYF TGCAGTGCTACGTGGGGAAACACCATATATTTT
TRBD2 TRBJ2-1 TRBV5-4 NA CASSSAGGDNNEQFF TGTGCCAGCAGCTCGGCGGGGGGGGACAACAATGAGCAGTTCTTC
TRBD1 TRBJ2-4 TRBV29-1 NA CSVEDRGRGKNIQYF TGCAGCGTGGAAGACAGGGGCCGGGGCAAAAACATTCAGTACTTC
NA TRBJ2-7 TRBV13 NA CASSLGRQPVAEQYF TGTGCCAGCAGCTTAGGCCGTCAGCCGGTGGCCGAGCAGTACTTC
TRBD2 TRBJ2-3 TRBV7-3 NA CASSLGLAGVVDTQYF TGTGCCAGCAGCCTCGGACTAGCGGGAGTCGTAGATACGCAGTATTTT
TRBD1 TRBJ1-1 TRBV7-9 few CASSDQGGSEAFF TGTGCCAGCAGCGACCAGGGGGGCTCTGAAGCTTTCTTT
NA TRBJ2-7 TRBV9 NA CASSVEGTGSYEQYF TGTGCCAGCAGCGTAGAAGGGACTGGAAGCTACGAGCAGTACTTC
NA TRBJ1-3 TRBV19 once CASSIGLGTGNTIYF TGTGCCAGTAGTATAGGATTGGGGACTGGAAACACCATATATTTT
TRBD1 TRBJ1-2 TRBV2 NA CASSELRDRTYGYTF TGTGCCAGCAGTGAACTCCGGGACAGAACCTATGGCTACACCTTC
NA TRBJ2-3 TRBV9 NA CASSVVVTDTQYF TGTGCCAGCAGCGTAGTGGTTACAGATACGCAGTATTTT
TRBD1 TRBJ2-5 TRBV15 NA CATSRQGAGETQYF TGTGCCACCAGCAGACAGGGGGCAGGGGAGACCCAGTACTTC
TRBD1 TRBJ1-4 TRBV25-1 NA CASSARQGGEKLFF TGTGCCAGCAGTGCGAGACAGGGCGGGGAAAAACTGTTTTTT
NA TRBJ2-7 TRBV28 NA CASSFISHGQRVMYEQYF TGTGCCAGCAGTTTTATATCCCACGGGCAGCGAGTAATGTACGAGCAGTACTTC
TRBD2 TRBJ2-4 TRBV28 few CASSWGGSEHKNIQYF TGTGCCAGCAGCTGGGGGGGTAGCGAACACAAAAACATTCAGTACTTC
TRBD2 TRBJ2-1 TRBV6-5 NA CASSYSRLAEKQFF TGTGCCAGCAGTTACTCGAGGCTAGCGGAGAAGCAGTTCTTC
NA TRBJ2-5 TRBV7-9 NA CASSLGTASGTQYF TGTGCCAGCAGCTTAGGGACAGCCAGCGGGACCCAGTACTTC
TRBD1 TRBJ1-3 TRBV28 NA CASRGDRIFGNTIYF TGTGCCAGCAGGGGGGACAGGATTTTTGGAAACACCATATATTTT
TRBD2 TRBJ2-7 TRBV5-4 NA CASSWGAGTSGEGAYEQYF TGTGCCAGCAGCTGGGGGGCCGGGACTAGCGGGGAGGGCGCCTACGAGCAGTACTTC
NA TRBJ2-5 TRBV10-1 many CAGSESRGGTQYF TGCGCCGGCAGTGAGTCCCGAGGAGGGACCCAGTACTTC
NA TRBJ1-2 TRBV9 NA CASSETGGPYGYTF TGTGCCAGCAGCGAGACCGGGGGGCCCTATGGCTACACCTTC
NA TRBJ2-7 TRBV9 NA CASSVAGWGEQYF TGTGCCAGCAGCGTAGCAGGATGGGGCGAGCAGTACTTC
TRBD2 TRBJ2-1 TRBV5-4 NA CASSLTASGVYNEQFF TGTGCCAGCAGCTTGACGGCTAGCGGGGTATACAATGAGCAGTTCTTC
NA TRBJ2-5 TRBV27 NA CASRDPQETQYF TGTGCCAGCAGGGACCCCCAAGAGACCCAGTACTTC
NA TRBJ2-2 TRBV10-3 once CASRMEGTTGELFF TGTGCCAGCCGTATGGAGGGAACCACCGGGGAGCTGTTTTTT
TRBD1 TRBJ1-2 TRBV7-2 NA CASSPRGQLGYTF TGTGCCAGCAGCCCCCGGGGACAGCTGGGCTACACCTTC
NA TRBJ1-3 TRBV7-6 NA CASSIYYRESSGNTIYF TGTGCCAGCAGCATATACTACAGGGAAAGCTCTGGAAACACCATATATTTT
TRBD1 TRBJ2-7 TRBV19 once CASSIGTGDEQYF TGTGCCAGTAGTATAGGGACAGGGGATGAGCAGTACTTC
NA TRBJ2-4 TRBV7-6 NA CASSLAVRNAQGTKNIQYF TGTGCCAGCAGCTTAGCTGTAAGGAACGCACAGGGCACCAAAAACATTCAGTACTTC
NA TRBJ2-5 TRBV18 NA CASSEGETQYF TGTGCCAGCTCTGAAGGGGAGACCCAGTACTTC
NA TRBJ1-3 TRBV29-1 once CSVTIGGGASGNTIYF TGCAGCGTGACAATCGGGGGGGGCGCCTCTGGAAACACCATATATTTT
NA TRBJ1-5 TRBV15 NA CATSREKFSSNQPQHF TGTGCCACCAGCAGAGAAAAATTCAGTAGCAATCAGCCCCAGCATTTT